This T cell receptor beta chain was obtained from a study of T cells expressing NK-cell markers. Study context: Among eight sequenced donors, seven carried HCMV seropositivity while one was seronegative.

This CDR3 comprises 16 residues. TCRdb reprocessed the 5' RACE reads and reports one entry per CDR3 protein, with no DNA. The clone table shows about 390,000 distinct CDR3 sequences, with the ten largest holding about 10%. Study-wide findings and caveats: Each of over 5 donors carried dominant NKG2C+ clonotypes accounting for about 1.0-7.0% of CD8+ T cells.

On this clonotype: Its antigen remains unknown.

This chain connects TRBV12-3 or TRBV12-4 to TRBJ2-1; the TRBD2 assignment by TCRdb is unverifiable without DNA. Sequencing was carried out using blood T cells: a sorted CD56 or NKG2C T cell subset, CD4+ or CD8+ T cells, or bulk PBMC T cells (not recorded which). The clonotype comes from a woman between 45 and 65 years old in good health. The CDR3 protein is CASSLGVISRHNEQFF.